The clone carrying this T cell receptor (beta chain) was picked up a small number of times. Its antigen is not identified. The sample comes from a study of identical twins. V was cut by 2 bases and J by 2 bases, with 7 bases left in between. The CDR3 has 13 amino acids. Per the germline V gene, CDR1 is SGDLS and CDR2 is YYNGEE. Study-wide points: Those out-of-frame alpha sequences shared by twins showed an excess of low generation probability. The abundant beta clonotypes from cord blood had fewer insertions, and memory repertoires had none of this.

MiXCR, run by TCRdb on the 5' RACE reads, gives a single entry per CDR3 protein. This sample yields 400,000 to 550,000 distinct CDR3 sequences, of which less than 25% are seen a single time; 2.9% belongs to the top ten. The same sample was also studied in work on T cells expressing NK-cell markers. That study adds: Sorting was limited to alpha-beta TCR-expressing T cells with an anti-gamma-delta TCR antibody in several experiments.

The chain joins TRBV9 to TRBJ2-5; D is uncertain. This clonotype was sampled from a woman between 18 and 29 years old in good health. Sequencing was carried out using CD4+ T cells sorted from blood. CDR3 region: CASSVAPQETQYF. In DNA form, the CDR3 reads TGTGCCAGCAGCGTGGCACCGCAAGAGACCCAGTACTTC.